A selection of T cell receptor beta chains follows, all from one sample in a study of Graves' ophthalmopathy and Graves' hyperthyroidism. MiXCR, run by TCRdb on the multiplex PCR reads, gives a single entry per CDR3 protein. The data hold 240,000 or so distinct CDR3 sequences, with around 50% observed a single time. Sequencing was performed on peripheral blood. These receptors came from an adult man with Graves' ophthalmopathy. Each CDR3 is given with its conserved first and last residue. The order of the fields is CDR3 protein, CDR3 DNA, clone size, V gene, J gene, D gene. The D gene is left open where the match is weak. Not all rows give a size; the values are once, few, many and, for expanded clones, a class.

CASSLGDNLNYGYTF	TGTGCCAGCAGCTTAGGGGACAACCTGAACTATGGCTACACCTTC	NA	TRBV7-2	TRBJ1-2	NA
CASSYRQDNSPLHF	TGTGCCAGCAGTTATCGACAGGATAATTCACCCCTCCACTTT	once	TRBV9	TRBJ1-6	NA
CASSGQNGLNEKLFF	TGTGCCAGCAGTGGACAAAACGGCCTTAATGAAAAACTGTTTTTT	NA	TRBV2	TRBJ1-4	NA
CASSLVVSNALYEQYF	TGTGCCAGCAGCTTAGTGGTCAGTAATGCCCTCTACGAGCAGTACTTC	few	TRBV7-2	TRBJ2-7	NA
CASSTDRTGTEAFF	TGTGCCAGCAGCACCGACAGGACGGGGACTGAAGCTTTCTTT	few	TRBV7-9	TRBJ1-1	NA
CSARGDRGEETQYF	TGCAGTGCTAGGGGGGACAGGGGAGAAGAGACCCAGTACTTC	few	TRBV20-1	TRBJ2-5	TRBD1
CASSLDGTAGELFF	TGTGCCAGCAGCTTGGATGGGACAGCCGGGGAGCTGTTTTTT	NA	TRBV5-4	TRBJ2-2	TRBD1
CASSRLAGVANEQYF	TGTGCCAGCAGCCGACTAGCGGGGGTGGCTAATGAGCAGTACTTC	NA	TRBV7-3	TRBJ2-5	TRBD2
CASSQGGQGSWEKLFF	TGCGCCAGCAGCCAAGGAGGACAGGGGAGTTGGGAAAAACTGTTTTTT	NA	TRBV2	TRBJ1-4	TRBD1
CSASPGNHNYGYTF	TGCAGTGCTAGTCCGGGAAACCATAACTATGGCTACACCTTC	NA	TRBV20-1	TRBJ1-2	NA
CASTYTEAFF	TGTGCCAGCACTTACACTGAAGCTTTCTTT	few	TRBV12-3/TRBV12-4	TRBJ1-1	NA
CASSLWGRSETQYF	TGTGCCAGCAGCCTGTGGGGTAGGTCAGAGACCCAGTACTTC	NA	TRBV7-2	TRBJ2-5	NA